This T cell receptor beta chain came from a study of blood T cell repertoires in COVID-19. Study details: Sample material is recorded as cDNA or gDNA derived from T cells, B-cell-depleted T cells, or PBMCs.

For this clone: Sequence at one end of the junction differs from germline and may be a read error.

Sequenced by immunoSEQ multiplex PCR; TCRdb stores in-frame clones only, minus some. The sample contains about 250,000 clones, about nine tenths of which appear only once. Categorization into cohorts depended on clinical history that participants reported. The clonotype comes from a woman aged 45-60 years who had recovered from COVID-19. Material: PBMCs or T cells enriched from blood (not recorded which).

In DNA form, the CDR3 reads TGCGCCAGCAGGTTGGGACTAGCGGGAGTCGAGACCCAGTACTTC. This gives the protein CASRLGLAGVETQYF. The chain joins TRBV5-1 to TRBJ2-5, with 14 nucleotides matching TRBD2. This CDR3 is built from 15 residues. In germline, CDR1 is SGHRS, CDR2 YFSETQ. The entire variable domain, with the rest obtained from reference TRBV5-1 and TRBJ2-5, is as follows: KAGVTQTPRYLIKTRGQQVTLSCSPISGHRSVSWYQQTPGQGLQFLFEYFSETQRNKGNFPGRFSGRQFSNSRSEMNVSTLELGDSALYLCASRLGLAGVETQYFGPGTRLLVL.